This T cell receptor beta chain was documented in a study of beta chain features in type 1 diabetes. The study's findings and limits: Moderately but significantly shorter TCRB CDR3s were found in Type 1 diabetes patients in all four CD4+ subsets. High TCR expression in some cells could lead to their over-representation in cDNA sequencing.

Note on this clone: Antigen specificity is unknown.

The entirety of the isolated RNA underwent reverse transcription, so expressed TCRB transcripts were sequenced. The method was immunoSEQ multiplex PCR; TCRdb's version includes in-frame clones alone and lacks a portion of them. The sample has approximately 52,000 clones, around 60% seen once. This CDR3 is 14 amino acids long. Germline V gene sequence: CDR1 MNHNS, CDR2 SASEGT. V was clipped by 7 bases and J by 4 bases, with 16 bases between them. This sequence originates from a woman in her 30s with type 1 diabetes. The sequencing sample was made of stem cell memory CD4+ T cells from blood. The rearrangement uses TRBV6-1 and TRBJ2-5; D perhaps matches TRBD2 (5 bases). The CDR3 coding sequence is TGTGCCAGCACTTACAGCGGAAGGGTAGAGACCCAGTACTTC. Encoded protein: CASTYSGRVETQYF.